This TCR beta chain was recorded in a study of monozygotic twins with inflammatory bowel disease. Study observations and caveats: No difference was seen in repertoire similarity between concordant and discordant twins, possibly from limited power.

TCRdb re-called the 5' RACE reads and catalogs CDR3 proteins one per entry, DNA excluded. The table lists some 450,000 distinct CDR3 sequences, with 2.4% in the top ten. Notes on this clonotype: Its target is unknown.

The sequenced sample consisted of blood. The receptor's source is a human donor with ulcerative colitis or Crohn's disease, or a healthy co-twin of an affected twin (not recorded which).

The CDR3 protein is CVWSGGGAGELFF. The chain links TRBV30 to TRBJ2-2. CDR1 and CDR2 (germline): GTSNPN, SVGIG (reference sequence). The CDR3 totals 13 residues.